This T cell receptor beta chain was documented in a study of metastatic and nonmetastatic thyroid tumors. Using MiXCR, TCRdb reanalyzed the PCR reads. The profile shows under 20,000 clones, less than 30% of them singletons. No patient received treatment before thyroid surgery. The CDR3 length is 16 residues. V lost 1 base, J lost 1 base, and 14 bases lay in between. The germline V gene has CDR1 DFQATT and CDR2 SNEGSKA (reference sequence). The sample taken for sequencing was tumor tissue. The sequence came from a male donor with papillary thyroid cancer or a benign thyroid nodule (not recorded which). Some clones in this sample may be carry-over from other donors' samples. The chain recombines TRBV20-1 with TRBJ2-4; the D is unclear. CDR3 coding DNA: TGCAGTGCTAGAGTTGCAAGCGCGGAGGCCAAAAACATTCAGTACTTC. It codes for CSARVASAEAKNIQYF.